This note documents a single TCR beta chain sequence. Libraries were prepared by immunoSEQ multiplex PCR; TCRdb keeps only in-frame clonotypes and omits some of them. Of about 220,000 clones listed, under 90% are singletons. These data are taken from a study of blood T cell repertoires in COVID-19. The CDR3 totals 16 residues. The V and J ends lost 3 bases and 2 bases, in that order; junction bases with no gene match: 5. Looked up from germline, CDR1 is SGHRS and CDR2 is YFSETQ. This sequence was found in a woman aged 45-65 years who had been exposed to COVID-19. The sample taken for sequencing was PBMCs or T cells enriched from blood (not recorded which). The genes are TRBV5-1 and TRBJ2-3; 11 nucleotides align to TRBD2. CDR3 region: CASSWGLAEITDTQYF. The CDR3 region has the DNA TGCGCCAGCAGCTGGGGACTAGCGGAGATCACAGATACGCAGTATTTT.